This T cell receptor beta chain is from a study of CD8 T cells in ankylosing spondylitis. Notes on the study in general: Matched ankylosing spondylitis synovial fluid reportedly showed significant enrichment of disease-linked clones. Peripheral blood held disease-linked clones only at relatively low frequency, and these were CD8+. A TCR beta motif made of about 8 highly homologous variants seemed typical of ankylosing spondylitis blood.

Quantitative 5'-RACE with molecular barcodes produced the TCR beta libraries. TCRdb re-analysed the 5' RACE reads in MiXCR, keeping a single row per CDR3 protein. The table records hundreds of thousands of distinct CDR3 sequences, 10% to 15% of them present only once. Worth noting for this clonotype: Its matching antigen is unknown.

Trimming pared 3 bases from V and 5 bases from J, leaving 11 bases between. This CDR3 has 13 amino acids. Germline V CDR1 and CDR2: SGHNT, YYREEE (reference sequence). The chain employs TRBV5-4 and TRBJ2-5; D call uncertain. The sequenced material came from blood, either unsorted or a sorted T cell fraction (not recorded which). This clonotype was obtained from a male donor with ankylosing spondylitis. The CDR3 spells CASSSHRRETQYF. The CDR3 DNA follows: TGTGCCAGCAGCTCCCACCGAAGGGAGACCCAGTACTTC.